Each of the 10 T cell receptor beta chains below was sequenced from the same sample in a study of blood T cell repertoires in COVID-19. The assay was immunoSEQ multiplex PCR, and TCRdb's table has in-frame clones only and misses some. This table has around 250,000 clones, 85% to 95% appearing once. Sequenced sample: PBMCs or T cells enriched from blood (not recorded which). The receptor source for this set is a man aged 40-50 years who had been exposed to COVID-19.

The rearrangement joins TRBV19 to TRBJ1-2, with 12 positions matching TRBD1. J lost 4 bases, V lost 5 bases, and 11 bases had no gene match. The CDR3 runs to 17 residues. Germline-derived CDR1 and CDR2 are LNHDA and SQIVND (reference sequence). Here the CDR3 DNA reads TGTGCCAGTAGTGCCCCGGGACAGGGGGCGCTTGGCTATGGCTACACCTTC. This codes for CASSAPGQGALGYGYTF.

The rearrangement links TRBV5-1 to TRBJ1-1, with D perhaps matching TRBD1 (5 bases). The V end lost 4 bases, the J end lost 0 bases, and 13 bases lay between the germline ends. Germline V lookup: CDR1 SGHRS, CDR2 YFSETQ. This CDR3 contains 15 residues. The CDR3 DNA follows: TGCGCCAGCAGCCTCCGGTCGGACATGAACACTGAAGCTTTCTTT. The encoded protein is CASSLRSDMNTEAFF.

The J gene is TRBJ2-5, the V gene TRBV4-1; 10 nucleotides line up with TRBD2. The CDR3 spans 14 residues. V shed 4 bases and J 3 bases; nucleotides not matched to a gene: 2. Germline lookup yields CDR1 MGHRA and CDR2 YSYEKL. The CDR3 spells CASSLGLAEETQYF. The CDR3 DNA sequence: TGCGCCAGCAGCCTAGGACTAGCGGAAGAGACCCAGTACTTC.

The CDR3 DNA reads TGTGCCAGCAGGACAGGGCCGGCTGAAAAACTGTTTTTT. Amino acid sequence: CASRTGPAEKLFF. The chain combines TRBV19 with TRBJ1-4, with 8 bases identical to TRBD1. The CDR3 sequence is 13 residues long. V lost 9 bases, J lost 7 bases, and 7 bases stayed unmatched. The V gene's germline CDR1 is LNHDA and CDR2 SQIVND (reference sequence).

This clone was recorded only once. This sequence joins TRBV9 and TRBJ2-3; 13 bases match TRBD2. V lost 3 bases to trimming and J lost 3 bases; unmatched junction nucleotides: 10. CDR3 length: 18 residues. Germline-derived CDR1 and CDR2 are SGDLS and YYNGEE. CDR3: CASSGRLAGGGMTDTQYF. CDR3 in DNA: TGTGCCAGCAGCGGACGACTAGCGGGAGGAGGGATGACAGATACGCAGTATTTT.

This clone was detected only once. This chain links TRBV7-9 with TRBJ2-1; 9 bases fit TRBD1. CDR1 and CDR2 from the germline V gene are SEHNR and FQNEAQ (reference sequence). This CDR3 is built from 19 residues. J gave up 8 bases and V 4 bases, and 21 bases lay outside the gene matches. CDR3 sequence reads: CASSSTYINPGQGVDEQFF. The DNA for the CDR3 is TGTGCCAGCAGCTCAACGTACATAAATCCGGGACAGGGTGTCGATGAGCAGTTCTTC. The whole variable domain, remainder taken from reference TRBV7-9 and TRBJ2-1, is DTGVSQNPRHKITKRGQNVTFRCDPISEHNRLYWYRQTLGQGPEFLTYFQNEAQLEKSRLLSDRFSAERPKGSFSTLEIQRTEQGDSAMYLCASSSTYINPGQGVDEQFFGPGTRLTVL.

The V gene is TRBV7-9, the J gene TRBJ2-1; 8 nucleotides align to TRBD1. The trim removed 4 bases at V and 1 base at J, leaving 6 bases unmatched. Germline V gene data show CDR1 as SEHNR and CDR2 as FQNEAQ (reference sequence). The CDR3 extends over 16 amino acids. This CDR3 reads CASSSGTGLSYNEQFF. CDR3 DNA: TGTGCCAGCAGCTCTGGGACAGGTTTATCCTACAATGAGCAGTTCTTC.

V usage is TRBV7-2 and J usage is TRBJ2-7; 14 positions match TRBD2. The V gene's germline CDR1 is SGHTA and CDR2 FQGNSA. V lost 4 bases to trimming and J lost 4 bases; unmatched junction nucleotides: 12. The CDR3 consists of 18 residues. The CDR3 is CASSSLDGTSGSLYEQYF. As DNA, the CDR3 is TGTGCCAGCAGCTCACTTGATGGGACTAGCGGGAGTCTTTACGAGCAGTACTTC.

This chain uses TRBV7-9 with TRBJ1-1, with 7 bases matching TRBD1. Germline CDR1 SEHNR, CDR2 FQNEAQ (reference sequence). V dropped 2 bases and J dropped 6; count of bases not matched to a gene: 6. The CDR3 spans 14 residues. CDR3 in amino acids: CASSLTGEIAEAFF. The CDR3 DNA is TGTGCCAGCAGCTTAACAGGGGAGATTGCTGAAGCTTTCTTT.

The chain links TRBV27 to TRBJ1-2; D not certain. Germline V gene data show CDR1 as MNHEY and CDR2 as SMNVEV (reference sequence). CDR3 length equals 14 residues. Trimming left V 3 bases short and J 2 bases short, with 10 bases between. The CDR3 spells CASSFLRTNYGYTF. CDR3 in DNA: TGTGCCAGCAGTTTCCTCAGAACAAACTATGGCTACACCTTC.